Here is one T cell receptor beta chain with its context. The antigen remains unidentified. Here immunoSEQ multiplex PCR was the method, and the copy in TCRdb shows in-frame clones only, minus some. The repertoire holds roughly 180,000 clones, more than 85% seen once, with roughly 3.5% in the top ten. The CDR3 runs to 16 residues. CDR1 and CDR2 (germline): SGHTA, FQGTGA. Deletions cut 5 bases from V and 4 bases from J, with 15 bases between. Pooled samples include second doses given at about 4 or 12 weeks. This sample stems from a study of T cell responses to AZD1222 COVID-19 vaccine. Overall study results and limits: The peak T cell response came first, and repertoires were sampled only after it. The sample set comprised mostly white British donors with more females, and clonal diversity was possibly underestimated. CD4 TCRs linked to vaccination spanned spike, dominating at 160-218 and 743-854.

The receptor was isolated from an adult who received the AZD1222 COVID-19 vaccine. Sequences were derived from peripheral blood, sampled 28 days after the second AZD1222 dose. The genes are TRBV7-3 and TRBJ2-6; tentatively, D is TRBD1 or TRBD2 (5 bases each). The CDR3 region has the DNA TGTGCCAGCAGCACCACGGGGCAGGAAGGGGCCAACGTCCTGACTTTC. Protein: CASSTTGQEGANVLTF.